Listed here are 14 T cell receptor beta chains from one sample, sequenced in a study of blood T cell repertoires in COVID-19. Sequencing was performed with immunoSEQ multiplex PCR; in TCRdb, only in-frame clones are kept and a portion is missing. The sample records approximately 130,000 clones, 69% being singletons. The sequencing sample was made of peripheral blood. All receptors derive from a woman between 65 and 79 years old with acute or convalescent COVID-19.

The chain carries TRBV18 and TRBJ2-1; weak D call: TRBD2 (6 bases). This CDR3 has 15 residues. V was trimmed by 1 base and J by 0 bases, leaving 7 bases between them. The germline V gene has CDR1 KGHSH and CDR2 LQKENI. CDR3 sequence: CASSPQTSSYNEQFF. Here the CDR3 DNA reads TGTGCCAGCTCACCACAGACTAGCTCCTACAATGAGCAGTTCTTC.

The CDR3: CASSPLTGLGEQYF. CDR3 DNA: TGTGCCAGCAGTCCCTTGACAGGTCTAGGCGAGCAGTACTTC. The rearrangement uses TRBV28 and TRBJ2-7; D possibly corresponds to TRBD1 (6 bases). Germline V gene sequence: CDR1 MDHEN, CDR2 SYDVKM. The ends were cut back, 5 bases at V and 6 bases at J, with 17 bases in the middle. This CDR3 contains 14 residues.

The chain joins TRBV11-3 to TRBJ2-5, with 13 bases fitting TRBD2. Trimming took 8 bases from V and 0 from J; bases not matched to a gene: 0. Germline lookup yields CDR1 SGHNT and CDR2 YENEEA. The CDR3 contains 14 residues. The CDR3 region is CASGTSGNQETQYF. CDR3 in DNA: TGTGCCAGCGGGACTAGCGGGAACCAAGAGACCCAGTACTTC.

This clone was seen once. The chain carries TRBV28 and TRBJ1-6, with D perhaps matching TRBD1 (6 bases). The germline V and J ends were trimmed by 5 bases and 7 bases, with 15 bases remaining between them. The CDR3 covers 15 residues. CDR1 and CDR2 from the germline V gene are MDHEN and SYDVKM. CDR3 coding DNA: TGTGCCAGCAGTCTCCATACAGGGCCCAATTCACCCCTCCACTTT. Protein sequence: CASSLHTGPNSPLHF.

This chain links TRBV10-2 with TRBJ2-1; D gene uncertain. Germline CDR1 WSHSY, CDR2 SAAADI. Trimming took off 10 bases at V and 10 bases at J, with 11 bases between the two ends. This CDR3 region has 10 residues. The chain's CDR3 is CATMATEQFF. The DNA for the CDR3 is TGCGCCACCATGGCCACCGAGCAGTTCTTC.

The table lists this clone with a count of one. The rearrangement uses TRBV5-1 and TRBJ1-4; D perhaps matches TRBD1 (6 bases). The CDR3 sequence is 14 residues long. Germline CDR1 and CDR2: SGHRS and YFSETQ. The V and J ends lost 2 bases and 4 bases respectively, with 9 bases between them. The CDR3 loop reads CASSFRGNNEKLFF. The CDR3 DNA follows: TGCGCCAGCAGCTTCAGGGGTAATAATGAAAAACTGTTTTTT.

In this sample, this clone turned up many times. V usage is TRBV7-8 and J usage is TRBJ2-2, with D hard to call. The CDR3 covers 14 residues. V dropped 1 base and J dropped 4 bases, with 7 bases sitting between them. Germline V lookup: CDR1 SGHVS, CDR2 FQNEAQ. CDR3 DNA sequence: TGTGCCAGCAGCTTAGTGCCGGGCACCGGGGAGCTGTTTTTT. Translation: CASSLVPGTGELFF.

The chain joins TRBV20-1 to TRBJ2-4; tentative D call: TRBD1 (6 bases). Germline V CDR1 and CDR2: DFQATT, SNEGSKA (reference sequence). This CDR3 spans 13 amino acids. V lost 3 bases to trimming and J lost 4 bases, with 10 bases between them. CDR3 residues: CSASPQGKNIQYF. CDR3 in DNA: TGCAGTGCTAGTCCCCAGGGGAAAAACATTCAGTACTTC.

This chain uses TRBV7-8 with TRBJ2-2, with TRBD1 matching over 7 bases. Germline V gene lookup returns CDR1 SGHVS and CDR2 FQNEAQ. The CDR3 covers 15 residues. V shed 4 bases and J 1 base; nucleotides not matched to a gene: 3. DNA for the CDR3: TGTGCCAGCAGCTCCACAGGGGAGAACACCGGGGAGCTGTTTTTT. The encoded protein is CASSSTGENTGELFF.

This chain's CDR3 is CASSKTGGNEQFF. CDR3 DNA: TGTGCCAGCAGTAAGACAGGGGGCAATGAGCAGTTCTTC. This chain joins TRBV12-3 or TRBV12-4 and TRBJ2-1; 9 bases are shared with TRBD1. The V and J ends lost 5 bases and 6 bases, in that order; junction bases with no gene match: 2. The CDR3 runs 13 residues.

V and J are TRBV5-1 and TRBJ2-7; TRBD2 matches 8 bases. This CDR3 region has 15 residues. V dropped 0 bases and J dropped 0; count of bases not matched to a gene: 2. Germline values: CDR1 SGHRS, CDR2 YFSETQ. The CDR3 region is CASSLGSGDSYEQYF. DNA of the CDR3: TGCGCCAGCAGCTTGGGTAGCGGGGACTCCTACGAGCAGTACTTC.

This chain links TRBV24-1 with TRBJ2-3; 13 bases are a match to TRBD2. The CDR3 consists of 16 residues. Germline V gene data show CDR1 as KGHDR and CDR2 as SFDVKD. V gave up 3 bases and J gave up 3 bases; unmatched junction bases: 2. The CDR3 loop reads CATSDRTSGSTDTQYF. The CDR3 nucleotides read TGTGCCACCAGTGATCGGACTAGCGGGAGTACAGATACGCAGTATTTT.

In its sample, this clone was seen a few times. The rearrangement links TRBV7-8 to TRBJ2-1; possibly TRBD2 for D (6 bases). Germline V CDR1 and CDR2: SGHVS, FQNEAQ. The CDR3 runs to 16 residues. Deletions cut 4 bases from V and 0 bases from J, with 13 bases between. Here the CDR3 DNA reads TGTGCCAGCAGCTCCTTAGCGGAATCCTCCTACAATGAGCAGTTCTTC. This translates into CASSSLAESSYNEQFF.

This chain joins TRBV9 and TRBJ2-1, with D uncertain. The CDR3 totals 15 residues. V was cut by 0 bases and J by 2 bases, with 9 bases left in between. Germline V gene sequence: CDR1 SGDLS, CDR2 YYNGEE. DNA of the CDR3: TGTGCCAGCAGCGTAGAGTACACCCCCTACAATGAGCAGTTCTTC. As protein: CASSVEYTPYNEQFF.